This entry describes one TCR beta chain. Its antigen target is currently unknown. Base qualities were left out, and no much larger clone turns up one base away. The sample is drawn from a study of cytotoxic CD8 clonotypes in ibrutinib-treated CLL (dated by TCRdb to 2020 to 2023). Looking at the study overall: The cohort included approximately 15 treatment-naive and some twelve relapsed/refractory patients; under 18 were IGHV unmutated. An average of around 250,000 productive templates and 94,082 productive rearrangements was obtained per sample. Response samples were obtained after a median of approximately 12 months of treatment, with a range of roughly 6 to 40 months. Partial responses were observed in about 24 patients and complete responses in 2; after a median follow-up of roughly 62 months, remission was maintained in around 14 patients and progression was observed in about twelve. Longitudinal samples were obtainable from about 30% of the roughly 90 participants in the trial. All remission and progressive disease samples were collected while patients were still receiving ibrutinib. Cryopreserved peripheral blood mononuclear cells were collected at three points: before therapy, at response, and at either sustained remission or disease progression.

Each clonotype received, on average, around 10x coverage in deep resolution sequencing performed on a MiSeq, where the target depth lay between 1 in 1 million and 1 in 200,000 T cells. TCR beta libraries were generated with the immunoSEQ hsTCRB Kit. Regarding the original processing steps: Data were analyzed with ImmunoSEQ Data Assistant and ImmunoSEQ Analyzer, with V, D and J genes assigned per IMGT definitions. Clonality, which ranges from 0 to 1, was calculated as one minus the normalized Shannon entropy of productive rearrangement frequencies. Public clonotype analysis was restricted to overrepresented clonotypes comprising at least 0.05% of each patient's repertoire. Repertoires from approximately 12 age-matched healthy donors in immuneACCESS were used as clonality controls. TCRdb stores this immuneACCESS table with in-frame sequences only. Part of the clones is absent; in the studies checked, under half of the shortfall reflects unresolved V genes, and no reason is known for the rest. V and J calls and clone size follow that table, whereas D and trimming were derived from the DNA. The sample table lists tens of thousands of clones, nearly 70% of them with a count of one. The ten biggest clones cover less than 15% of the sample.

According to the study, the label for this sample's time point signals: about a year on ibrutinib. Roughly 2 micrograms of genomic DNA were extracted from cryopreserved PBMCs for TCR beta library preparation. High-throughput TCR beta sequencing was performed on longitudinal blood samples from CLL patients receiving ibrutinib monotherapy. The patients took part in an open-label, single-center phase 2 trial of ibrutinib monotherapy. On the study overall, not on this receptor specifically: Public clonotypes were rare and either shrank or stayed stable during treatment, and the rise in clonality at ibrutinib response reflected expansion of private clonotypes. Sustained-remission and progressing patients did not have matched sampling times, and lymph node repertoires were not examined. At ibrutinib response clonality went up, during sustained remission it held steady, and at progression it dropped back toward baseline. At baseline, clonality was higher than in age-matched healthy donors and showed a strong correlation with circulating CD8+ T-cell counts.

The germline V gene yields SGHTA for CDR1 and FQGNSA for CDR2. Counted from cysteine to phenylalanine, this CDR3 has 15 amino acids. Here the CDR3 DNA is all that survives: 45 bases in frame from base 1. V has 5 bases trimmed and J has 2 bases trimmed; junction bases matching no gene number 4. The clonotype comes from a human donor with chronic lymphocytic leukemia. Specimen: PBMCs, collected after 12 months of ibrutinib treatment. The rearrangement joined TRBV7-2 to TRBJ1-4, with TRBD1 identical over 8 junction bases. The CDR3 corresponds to CASSPWTGTNEKLFF. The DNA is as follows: TGTGCCAGCAGCCCATGGACAGGGACTAATGAAAAACTGTTTTTT.